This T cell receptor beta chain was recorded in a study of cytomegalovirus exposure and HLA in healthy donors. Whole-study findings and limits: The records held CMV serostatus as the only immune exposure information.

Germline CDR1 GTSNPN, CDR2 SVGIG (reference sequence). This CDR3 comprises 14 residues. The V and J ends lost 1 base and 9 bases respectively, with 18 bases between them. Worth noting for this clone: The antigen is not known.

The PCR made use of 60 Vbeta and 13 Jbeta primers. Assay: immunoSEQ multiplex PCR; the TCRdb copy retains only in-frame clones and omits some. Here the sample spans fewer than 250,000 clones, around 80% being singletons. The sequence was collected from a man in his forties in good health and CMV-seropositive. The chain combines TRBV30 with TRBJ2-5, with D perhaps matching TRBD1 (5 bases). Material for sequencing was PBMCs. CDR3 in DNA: TGTGCCTGGAGTGAACCGTCATTCCCAGGGTCCCAGTACTTC. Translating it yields CAWSEPSFPGSQYF.